This T cell receptor beta chain is drawn from a study of T cell repertoires in cytomegalovirus infection. This clonotype was detected ten times or more. Antigen unknown. The germline gives CDR1 SGHTA, CDR2 FQGNSA. Trimming pared 0 bases from V and 3 bases from J, leaving 8 bases between. CDR3 length: 15 residues. Study conclusions and caveats: HLA-C-restricted TCR beta clonotypes specific for CMV led the ex vivo response.

TCRdb called the reads again in MiXCR, with one record for every CDR3 protein. The sample records some 320,000 distinct CDR3 sequences, more than 8% being singletons. V usage is TRBV7-2 and J usage is TRBJ1-4; no reliable D call. Sequenced sample: PBMCs. The receptor comes from a human donor in good health (CMV status not recorded). Some clones in this sample may be carry-over from other donors' samples. CDR3 nucleotide sequence: TGTGCCAGCAGCTTAGCGGCTCTGGCTAATGAAAAACTGTTTTTT. As protein: CASSLAALANEKLFF.